This TCR beta chain comes out of a study of tumor-infiltrating lymphocytes in primary liver carcinoma. Researchers generated TCR beta cDNA from roughly 520 ng of total RNA, relying on a constant-region primer. ARM-PCR was slightly modified, and three nested multiplex PCR rounds with it gave rise to the TCR beta libraries. Primers for the first two PCR rounds were TRBV1-TRBV30 forward primers and a C-beta reverse primer (about 9 cycles per round). MiXCR, run by TCRdb on the multiplex PCR reads, gives a single entry per CDR3 protein. This table holds a few hundred thousand distinct CDR3 sequences, 58% found once. Unsorted whole blood served as the source of blood RNA, and germline DNA was extracted as well. V was pared by 6 bases and J by 4 bases, with 4 bases of the junction left unmatched. The length of the CDR3 is 14 residues. The germline V gene has CDR1 SGHAT and CDR2 FQDESV (reference sequence).

In its sample, this clonotype was seen many times. The sample consisted of peripheral blood. The origin of this receptor is a young woman with primary liver carcinoma and hepatitis B virus infection. The chain combines TRBV11-1 with TRBJ2-1, with 9 bases identical to TRBD1. The CDR3 sequence: CASRPGTGYNEQFF. CDR3 DNA: TGTGCCAGCAGACCCGGGACAGGGTACAATGAGCAGTTCTTC.